A selection of T cell receptor beta chains follows, all from one sample in a study of T cell responses to AZD1222 COVID-19 vaccine. The method was immunoSEQ multiplex PCR; TCRdb's version includes in-frame clones alone and lacks a portion of them. Found here are over 110,000 clones, 75% to 90% of them singletons; the top ten hold under 2%. The sample in question was peripheral blood, obtained on day 0 of AZD1222 vaccination. The receptors come from an adult in good health. The CDR3 runs from the conserved cysteine through the conserved F or W. The D gene is left open where the match is weak. The listing skips clone size in some rows; elsewhere it reads once, few, many or a size class.

D	V	J	size	DNA	CDR3
-	TRBV7-8	TRBJ1-1	-	TGTGCCAGCAGCTTGATTTTGGGGGAGACTGAAGCTTTCTTT	CASSLILGETEAFF
TRBD2	TRBV2	TRBJ2-1	-	TGTGCCAGAGAGCGGGGGGGTTCCTACAATGAGCAGTTCTTC	CARERGGSYNEQFF
-	TRBV2	TRBJ1-2	-	TGTGCCAGCAGTGAGATGGGGATGGCCAACTATGGCTACACCTTC	CASSEMGMANYGYTF
-	TRBV2	TRBJ2-6	-	TGTGCCAGCAAGATCTCTGGGGCCAACGTCCTGACTTTC	CASKISGANVLTF
TRBD1	TRBV30	TRBJ2-7	-	TGTGCCTGGAGTGTACCTGACAGGGTCCGCTACGAGCAGTACTTC	CAWSVPDRVRYEQYF
-	TRBV27	TRBJ1-6	-	TGTGCCAGCAGTTTAGCGGGGCAGACTGTACTGTCACCCCTTCACTTT	CASSLAGQTVLSPLHF
TRBD1	TRBV30	TRBJ1-6	few	TGTGCCTGGAGTGCCCGACAGGGAATGGGTTCACCCCTCCACTTT	CAWSARQGMGSPLHF
TRBD2	TRBV19	TRBJ2-1	-	TGTGCCAGTAGTACACGCTCTAGCGGCTCCTACAATGAGCAGTTCTTC	CASSTRSSGSYNEQFF
-	TRBV7-6	TRBJ2-3	-	TGTGCCAGCAGCTGGCTTTTGGCAGATACGCAGTATTTT	CASSWLLADTQYF
-	TRBV18	TRBJ1-5	-	TGTGCCAGCTCACCGGCAGAAGGTAATAGCAATCAGCCCCAGCATTTT	CASSPAEGNSNQPQHF
-	TRBV7-2	TRBJ2-5	-	TGTGCCAGCAGCTTAGCAGGGCCCCAAGAGACCCAGTACTTC	CASSLAGPQETQYF